This TCR beta chain was retrieved from a study of blood T cells in healthy people across ages. A sample-barcoded 5' primer and a J-beta primer mix were used in a second PCR of roughly 7 to 11 cycles. TCRdb processed the 5' RACE reads anew with MiXCR; each CDR3 protein has one entry. The data show some 1.1 million distinct CDR3 sequences, 35% to 40% seen once. Germline V gives CDR1 LGHNA, CDR2 YSLEER. The CDR3 extends over 15 amino acids. Trimming removed 4 bases from V and 8 bases from J; junction bases left unmatched: 6. The receptor was isolated from a young man in good health. Sample: blood. The chain uses TRBV4-3 and TRBJ2-1; 12 bases line up with TRBD2. The CDR3 protein is CASSPLAGGNDEQFF. In DNA, the CDR3 is TGCGCCAGCAGCCCGCTAGCGGGGGGGAACGATGAGCAGTTCTTC.